The 22 T cell receptor beta chains given below trace back to one sample, sequenced in a study of graft-versus-host responses after intestinal transplantation. Method: immunoSEQ multiplex PCR; TCRdb's copy keeps in-frame clones and lacks some. The table shows about 77,000 clones, with roughly 90% occurring only once. This sample comprised PBMCs, obtained 98 days after intestinal transplantation. These receptors came from a human patient who received an intestinal transplant, so some T cells may come from the graft donor.

In the case of this clone: The sample holds other DNA sequences that translate to the same CDR3. The chain is built from TRBV10-1 and TRBJ2-5; weak D call: TRBD1 (5 bases). Germline V CDR1 and CDR2: WNHNN, SYGVQD (reference sequence). The CDR3 is 13 residues long. The germline V and J ends were trimmed by 3 bases and 5 bases, with 10 bases remaining between them. The CDR3 region is CASSDKGRETQYF. The CDR3 DNA follows: TGCGCCAGCAGTGATAAGGGGCGGGAGACCCAGTACTTC.

The chain joins TRBV5-1 to TRBJ2-1, with 12 bases lining up with TRBD2. In germline, CDR1 is SGHRS, CDR2 YFSETQ. The J segment lost 3 bases and the V segment lost 3 bases, leaving 4 bases of the junction unmatched. CDR3 length: 16 residues. The CDR3 loop reads CASSSRLAGVYNEQFF. The CDR3 bases are TGCGCCAGCAGCTCCCGACTAGCGGGAGTCTACAATGAGCAGTTCTTC.

The chain joins TRBV28 to TRBJ1-5, with 7 bases fitting TRBD1. Trimming took 8 bases from V and 2 from J; bases not matched to a gene: 6. Germline V lookup: CDR1 MDHEN, CDR2 SYDVKM. CDR3 length: 14 residues. CDR3 loop: CASWEGAGNQPQHF. The CDR3 bases are TGTGCCAGCTGGGAGGGGGCAGGCAATCAGCCCCAGCATTTT.

The genes are TRBV18 and TRBJ2-5, with D possibly TRBD1 on 6 matching bases. V was trimmed by 0 bases and J by 0 bases, leaving 8 bases between them. The CDR3 loop spans 15 amino acids. Germline CDR1 KGHSH, CDR2 LQKENI. The CDR3 bases are TGTGCCAGCTCACCACCAGACAGGTACCAAGAGACCCAGTACTTC. As protein: CASSPPDRYQETQYF.

V is TRBV6-1 and J is TRBJ2-7; tentative D call: TRBD1 (7 bases). Germline values: CDR1 MNHNS, CDR2 SASEGT. With 5 bases removed from V and 5 bases from J, the gap between germline ends came to 19 bases. The CDR3 runs to 15 residues. In nucleotides, the CDR3 is TGTGCCAGCAGTCCCGGACAGGCGGGGAGCGACGAGCAGTACTTC. Translating gives CASSPGQAGSDEQYF.

The chain combines TRBV25-1 with TRBJ2-1; 15 nucleotides match TRBD2. The CDR3 has 16 amino acids. The J segment lost 9 bases and the V segment lost 3 bases, leaving 6 bases of the junction unmatched. Germline values: CDR1 MGHDK, CDR2 SYGVNS. The CDR3 region has the DNA TGTGCCAGCAGTGACTTAGGACTAGCGGGAGGGGGTGAGCAGTTCTTC. Its protein product is CASSDLGLAGGGEQFF.

The chain couples TRBV28 to TRBJ2-7; 7 bases fit TRBD2. Germline values: CDR1 MDHEN, CDR2 SYDVKM. The V gene end was trimmed by 6 bases and the J gene end by 3 bases; junction bases not matched to a gene: 20. This CDR3 is 18 amino acids long. CDR3 loop: CASRRGSSFVRDHYEQYF. The CDR3 region has the DNA TGTGCCAGCAGACGCGGGAGTAGCTTTGTCCGGGATCACTACGAGCAGTACTTC. Filled out from reference TRBV28 and TRBJ2-7, the complete variable domain reads DVKVTQSSRYLVKRTGEKVFLECVQDMDHENMFWYRQDPGLGLRLIYFSYDVKMKEKGDIPEGYSVSREKKERFSLILESASTNQTSMYLCASRRGSSFVRDHYEQYFGPGTRLTVT.

This clone showed up just once. The chain couples TRBV30 to TRBJ2-1; TRBD2 aligns across 12 bases. Germline CDR1 GTSNPN, CDR2 SVGIG (reference sequence). The CDR3 totals 14 residues. V dropped 7 bases and J dropped 7; count of bases not matched to a gene: 8. The CDR3 coding sequence is TGTGCCTCCTTCTCCGGGACTAGCGGGAATGAGCAGTTCTTC. Its protein product is CASFSGTSGNEQFF.

This clone has only one observation. The V and J genes are TRBV4-2 and TRBJ2-5, with 8 bases aligning to TRBD2. The CDR3 spans 13 residues. Losses at the gene ends were 1 base for V and 7 bases for J; bases not matched to a gene: 2. Germline V CDR1 and CDR2: LGHNA, YNFKEQ. The CDR3 bases are TGTGCCAGCAGCCAAGTTAGCGGGGCGACCCAGTACTTC. It encodes CASSQVSGATQYF.

The chain couples TRBV19 to TRBJ2-3, with 9 nucleotides matching TRBD1. Germline loops: CDR1 LNHDA, CDR2 SQIVND (reference sequence). The CDR3 length is 15 residues. V lost 3 bases and J lost 3; bases outside the gene matches: 4. This CDR3 is CASSIGGQGTDTQYF. The CDR3 region has the DNA TGTGCCAGTAGTATCGGGGGACAGGGTACAGATACGCAGTATTTT. Using reference TRBV19 and TRBJ2-3 for the parts outside the CDR3, the full variable domain is DGGITQSPKYLFRKEGQNVTLSCEQNLNHDAMYWYRQDPGQGLRLIYYSQIVNDFQKGDIAEGYSVSREKKESFPLTVTSAQKNPTAFYLCASSIGGQGTDTQYFGPGTRLTVL.

The chain couples TRBV5-8 to TRBJ2-7; weak D call: TRBD2 (5 bases). V lost 2 bases, J lost 6 bases, and 9 bases lay in between. Per germline, CDR1 SGHTS and CDR2 YDEGEE. The CDR3 spans 12 residues. The CDR3 nucleotides read TGTGCCAGCAGCTTAAGCGGCCCCGAGCAGTACTTC. This gives the protein CASSLSGPEQYF.

This chain links TRBV5-6 with TRBJ1-1; TRBD1 might be the D (5 bases). Germline CDR1 reads SGHDT; CDR2 reads YYEEEE. Trimming removed 0 bases at V and 1 base at J, with 10 bases between. The CDR3 contains 15 residues. The CDR3 protein is CASSLVGRANTEAFF. The CDR3 nucleotides are TGTGCCAGCAGCTTGGTGGGCAGGGCGAACACTGAAGCTTTCTTT.

This rearrangement joins TRBV4-2 to TRBJ2-7, with 7 bases matching TRBD1. The V segment lost 1 base and the J segment 4 bases; nucleotides outside the gene matches: 10. This CDR3 is built from 16 residues. Per germline, CDR1 LGHNA and CDR2 YNFKEQ. The CDR3 is CASSQVAGTEPYEQYF. CDR3 sequence (DNA): TGTGCCAGCAGCCAAGTTGCCGGGACAGAGCCTTACGAGCAGTACTTC.

The rearrangement links TRBV16 to TRBJ2-1; unclear D gene. The CDR3 loop spans 13 amino acids. Trimming left V 4 bases short and J 5 bases short, with 9 bases between. Germline V gives CDR1 KGHSY, CDR2 FQNENV. The CDR3 protein is CASSPLGDNEQFF. CDR3 coding DNA: TGTGCCAGCAGCCCCCTAGGTGACAATGAGCAGTTCTTC.

The chain links TRBV30 to TRBJ2-1, with 7 bases aligning to TRBD1. The V segment lost 1 base and the J segment 3 bases; nucleotides outside the gene matches: 3. The germline gives CDR1 GTSNPN, CDR2 SVGIG (reference sequence). The CDR3 is 14 residues long. In DNA form, the CDR3 reads TGTGCCTGGAGTGATGACAGGGACTACAATGAGCAGTTCTTC. Encoded protein: CAWSDDRDYNEQFF.

This clone was detected only once. The chain uses TRBV5-4 and TRBJ2-1, with 13 bases aligning to TRBD2. V trimming: 4 bases; J trimming: 10 bases; junction bases outside the gene matches: 14. This CDR3 contains 17 residues. CDR1 is SGHNT, CDR2 YYREEE, per germline (reference sequence). Written as DNA, the CDR3 is TGTGCCAGCAGCATAGAAAAACTAGCGGGAGGGCCAGAAGAGCAGTTCTTC. Protein: CASSIEKLAGGPEEQFF.

The chain is built from TRBV14 and TRBJ2-7; D is tentatively TRBD1 or TRBD2 (6 bases each). Germline assignment: CDR1 SGHDN and CDR2 FVKESK. The CDR3 runs 16 residues. V was clipped by 1 base and J by 4 bases, with 17 bases between them. The CDR3 DNA sequence: TGTGCCAGCAGCCAAGGCTGGTGGGGGGCATCTTACGAGCAGTACTTC. It yields the protein CASSQGWWGASYEQYF.

This sequence joins TRBV5-4 and TRBJ1-3; 9 nucleotides align to TRBD1. This CDR3 has 16 amino acids. Germline CDR1 SGHNT, CDR2 YYREEE (reference sequence). With V trimmed by 4 bases and J by 1 base, 6 bases remained unmatched. CDR3 in amino acids: CASSGGQGRSGNTIYF. In DNA, the CDR3 is TGTGCCAGCAGCGGGGGACAGGGAAGGTCTGGAAACACCATATATTTT.

The rearrangement joins TRBV18 to TRBJ1-1; perhaps TRBD1 as D (6 bases). This CDR3 region has 17 residues. Germline V gives CDR1 KGHSH, CDR2 LQKENI. With 1 base removed from V and 1 base from J, the gap between germline ends came to 16 bases. CDR3 sequence reads: CASSPLSGGEPNTEAFF. The CDR3 bases are TGTGCCAGCTCACCACTCTCTGGGGGCGAGCCGAACACTGAAGCTTTCTTT.

The chain has TRBV11-2 and TRBJ2-7; weak D call: TRBD2 (5 bases). CDR1 is SGHAT, CDR2 FQNNGV, per germline. The CDR3 is 12 residues long. V lost 4 bases to trimming and J lost 3 bases, with 7 bases between them. The CDR3 DNA reads TGTGCCAGCAGCTACCGGGACTACGAGCAGTACTTC. This codes for CASSYRDYEQYF.

The V call is TRBV6-1, the J call TRBJ1-1; possibly TRBD1 for D (5 bases). This CDR3 comprises 13 residues. V shed 7 bases and J shed 0 bases, with 9 bases lying between them. Germline CDR1 is MNHNS and CDR2 is SASEGT. This chain's CDR3 is CASIQGVNTEAFF. The CDR3 DNA reads as TGTGCCAGCATCCAGGGTGTGAACACTGAAGCTTTCTTT.

The J gene is TRBJ2-7, the V gene TRBV4-2; tentative D call: TRBD1 (6 bases). This CDR3 comprises 15 residues. V was pared by 0 bases and J by 0 bases, with 9 bases between. In germline, CDR1 is LGHNA, CDR2 YNFKEQ. The chain's CDR3 is CASSQDGGGSYEQYF. The CDR3 DNA sequence: TGTGCCAGCAGCCAAGATGGGGGCGGCTCCTACGAGCAGTACTTC.